This T cell receptor beta chain was identified in a study of regulatory T cells in long-lasting Graves disease. This CDR3 comprises 14 residues. Trimming at V came to 3 bases and at J to 5 bases, leaving 5 bases not matched to a gene. Germline V gene sequence: CDR1 MNHEY, CDR2 SVGEGT. Time point noted: newly diagnosed GD, antithyroid drugs for less than 3 months. Isolated PBMC RNA provided the starting material for the TCR library. Relying on iRepertoire HTBI primers and Arm-PCR of CDR3 regions, the team built TCR beta libraries. MiXCR, applied by TCRdb to the multiplex PCR reads, yields one record per CDR3 protein. Among fewer than 450,000 distinct CDR3 sequences listed, over 14% were seen once. This clonotype was picked up many times. This same sample was also taken into another study, of T cells in Graves' hyperthyroidism and ophthalmopathy.

The receptor comes from a woman in her forties with Graves disease. Sample: peripheral blood mononuclear cells (PBMCs), taken at new diagnosis, from a patient treated with antithyroid drugs. The chain carries TRBV6-2 or TRBV6-3 and TRBJ1-1, with 8 bases aligning to TRBD1. CDR3 coding DNA: TGTGCCAGCAGTTATTGGACAGGGAATACTGAAGCTTTCTTT. It specifies CASSYWTGNTEAFF.